This record looks at one T cell receptor (beta chain) sequence and its context. Different DNA sequences within this sample yield the same CDR3. The data belong to a study of shared clonotypes between healthy human individuals. This CDR3 is 13 amino acids long. The ends were cut back, 0 bases at V and 3 bases at J, with 6 bases in the middle. The germline gives CDR1 MNHEY, CDR2 SVGAGI. This table comes from immunoSEQ multiplex PCR, and its TCRdb copy is limited to in-frame clones, with some not included. Of about 480,000 clones listed, about 80% are singletons. The chain joins TRBV6-5 to TRBJ2-7, with D tentatively TRBD2 (6 bases). This receptor was identified in a woman in her thirties or forties in good health. Some clones in this sample may be carry-over from other donors' samples. Sequences were obtained from PBMCs. CDR3 amino acids: CASSYSRGYEQYF. The CDR3 DNA sequence: TGTGCCAGCAGTTACTCGCGGGGCTACGAGCAGTACTTC.